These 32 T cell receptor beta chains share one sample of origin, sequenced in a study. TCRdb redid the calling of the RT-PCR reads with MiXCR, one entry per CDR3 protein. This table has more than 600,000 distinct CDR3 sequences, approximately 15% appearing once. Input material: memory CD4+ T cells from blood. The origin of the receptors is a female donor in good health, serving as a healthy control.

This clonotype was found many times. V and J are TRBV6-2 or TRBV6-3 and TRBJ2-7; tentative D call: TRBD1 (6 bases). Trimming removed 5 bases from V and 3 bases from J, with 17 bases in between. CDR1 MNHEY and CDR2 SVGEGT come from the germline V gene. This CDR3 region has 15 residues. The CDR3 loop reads CASSPSGGRGYEQYF. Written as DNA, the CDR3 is TGTGCCAGCAGTCCGTCAGGAGGCAGGGGCTACGAGCAGTACTTC.

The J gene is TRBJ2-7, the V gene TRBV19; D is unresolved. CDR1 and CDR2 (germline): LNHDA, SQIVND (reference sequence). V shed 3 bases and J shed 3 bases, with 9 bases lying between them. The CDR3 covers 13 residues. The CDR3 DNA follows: TGTGCCAGTAGTATCTCCCCCCGCTACGAGCAGTACTTC. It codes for CASSISPRYEQYF.

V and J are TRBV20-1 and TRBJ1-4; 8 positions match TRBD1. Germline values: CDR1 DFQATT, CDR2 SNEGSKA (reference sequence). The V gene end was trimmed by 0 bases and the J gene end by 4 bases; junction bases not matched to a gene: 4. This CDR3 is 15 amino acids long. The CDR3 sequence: CSARDLDRGNEKLFF. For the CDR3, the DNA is TGCAGTGCTAGAGATCTCGACAGGGGTAATGAAAAACTGTTTTTT.

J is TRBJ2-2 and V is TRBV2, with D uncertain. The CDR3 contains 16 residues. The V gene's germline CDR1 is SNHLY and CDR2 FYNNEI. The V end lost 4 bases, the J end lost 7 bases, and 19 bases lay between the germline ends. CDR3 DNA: TGTGCCAGCAGTGTCGAAGGGCGGCGGAATCGCGGGGAGCTGTTTTTT. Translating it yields CASSVEGRRNRGELFF.

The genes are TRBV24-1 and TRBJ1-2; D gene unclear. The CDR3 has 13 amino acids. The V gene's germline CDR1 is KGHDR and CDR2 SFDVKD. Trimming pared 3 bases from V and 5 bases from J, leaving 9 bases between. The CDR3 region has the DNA TGTGCCACCAGTGATAAGTATTCTTATGGCTACACCTTC. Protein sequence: CATSDKYSYGYTF.

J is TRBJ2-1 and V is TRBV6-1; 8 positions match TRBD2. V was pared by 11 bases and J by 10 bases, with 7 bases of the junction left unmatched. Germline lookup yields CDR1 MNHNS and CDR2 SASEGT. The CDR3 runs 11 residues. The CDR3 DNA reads TGTGCCTCCGGGGGGGAGGGCGAGCAGTTCTTC. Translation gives CASGGEGEQFF.

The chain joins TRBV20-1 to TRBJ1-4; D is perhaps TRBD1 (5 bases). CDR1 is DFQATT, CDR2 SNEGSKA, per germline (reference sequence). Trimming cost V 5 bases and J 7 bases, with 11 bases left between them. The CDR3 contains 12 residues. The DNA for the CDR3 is TGCAGTGCTTCGATTGGGGGTGAAAAACTGTTTTTT. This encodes CSASIGGEKLFF.

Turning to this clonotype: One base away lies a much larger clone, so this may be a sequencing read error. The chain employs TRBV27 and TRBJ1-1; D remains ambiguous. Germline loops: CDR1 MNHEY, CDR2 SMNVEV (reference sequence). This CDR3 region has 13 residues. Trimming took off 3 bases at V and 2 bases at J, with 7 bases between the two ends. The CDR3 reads CASSFDINTEAFF. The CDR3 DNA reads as TGTGCCAGCAGTTTCGACATAAACACTGAAGCTTTCTTT.

The CDR3 bases are TGCGCCAGCAGCTTGGAGGGACAGGGGAACTCTGGGGCCAACGTCCTGACTTTC. Residues: CASSLEGQGNSGANVLTF. The rearrangement links TRBV5-1 to TRBJ2-6; 10 bases are shared with TRBD1. The CDR3 consists of 18 residues. The germline V gene has CDR1 SGHRS and CDR2 YFSETQ. J gave up 0 bases and V 0 bases, and 3 bases lay outside the gene matches.

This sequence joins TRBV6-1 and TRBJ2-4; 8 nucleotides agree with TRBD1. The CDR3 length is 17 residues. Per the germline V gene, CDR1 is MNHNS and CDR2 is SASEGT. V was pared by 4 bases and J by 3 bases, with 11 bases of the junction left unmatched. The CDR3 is CASSGTGGSVGKNIQYF. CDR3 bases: TGTGCCAGCAGTGGAACAGGGGGATCAGTAGGCAAAAACATTCAGTACTTC.

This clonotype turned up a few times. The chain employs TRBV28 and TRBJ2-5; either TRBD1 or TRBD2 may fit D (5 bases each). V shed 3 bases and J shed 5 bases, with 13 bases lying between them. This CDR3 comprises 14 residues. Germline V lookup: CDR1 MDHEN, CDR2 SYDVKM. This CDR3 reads CASSFYPRDETQYF. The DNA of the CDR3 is TGTGCCAGCAGTTTCTATCCGAGGGACGAGACCCAGTACTTC.

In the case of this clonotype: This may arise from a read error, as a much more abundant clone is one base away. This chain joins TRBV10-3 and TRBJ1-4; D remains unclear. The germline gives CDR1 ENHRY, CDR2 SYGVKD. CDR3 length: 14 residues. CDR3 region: CATYPGTSNKKLFF. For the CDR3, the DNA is TGTGCCACGTATCCAGGCACATCTAATAAAAAACTGTTTTTT.

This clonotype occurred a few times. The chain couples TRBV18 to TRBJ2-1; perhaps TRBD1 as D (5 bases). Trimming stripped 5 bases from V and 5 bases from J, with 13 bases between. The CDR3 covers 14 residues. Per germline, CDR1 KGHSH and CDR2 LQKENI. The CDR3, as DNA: TGTGCCAGCTCAACTGGGGCGGAGAACAATGAGCAGTTCTTC. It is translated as CASSTGAENNEQFF.

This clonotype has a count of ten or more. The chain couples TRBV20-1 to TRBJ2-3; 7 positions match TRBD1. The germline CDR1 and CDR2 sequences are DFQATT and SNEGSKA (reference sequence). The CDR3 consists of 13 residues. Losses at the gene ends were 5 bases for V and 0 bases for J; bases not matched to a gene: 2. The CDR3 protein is CSAWDSSTDTQYF. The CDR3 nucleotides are TGCAGTGCTTGGGACAGTAGCACAGATACGCAGTATTTT.

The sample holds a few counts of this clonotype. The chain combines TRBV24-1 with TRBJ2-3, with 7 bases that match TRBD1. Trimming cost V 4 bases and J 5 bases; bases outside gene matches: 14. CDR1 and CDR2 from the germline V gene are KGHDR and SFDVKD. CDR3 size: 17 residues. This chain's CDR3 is CATSDPGTANFKDTQYF. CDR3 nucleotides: TGTGCCACCAGTGACCCCGGGACAGCAAATTTTAAAGATACGCAGTATTTT.

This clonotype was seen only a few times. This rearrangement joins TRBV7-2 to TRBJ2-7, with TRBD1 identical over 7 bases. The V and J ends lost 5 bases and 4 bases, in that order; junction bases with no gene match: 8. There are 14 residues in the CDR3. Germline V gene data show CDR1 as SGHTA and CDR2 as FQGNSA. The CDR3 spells CASSVSTGNYEQYF. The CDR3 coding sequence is TGTGCCAGCAGCGTATCGACAGGGAATTACGAGCAGTACTTC.

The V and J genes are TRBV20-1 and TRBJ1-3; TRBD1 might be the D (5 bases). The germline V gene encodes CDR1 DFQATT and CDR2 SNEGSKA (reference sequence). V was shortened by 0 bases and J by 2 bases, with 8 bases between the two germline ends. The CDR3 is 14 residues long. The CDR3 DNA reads TGCAGTGCTAGAGAGGGGGGTACTGGAAACACCATATATTTT. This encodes CSAREGGTGNTIYF.

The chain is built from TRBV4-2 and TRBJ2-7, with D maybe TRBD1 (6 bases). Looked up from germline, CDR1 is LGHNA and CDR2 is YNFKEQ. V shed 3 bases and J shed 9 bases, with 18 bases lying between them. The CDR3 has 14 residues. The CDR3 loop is CASSHTPQGPMQYF. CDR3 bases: TGTGCCAGCAGCCACACCCCCCAGGGGCCCATGCAGTACTTC.

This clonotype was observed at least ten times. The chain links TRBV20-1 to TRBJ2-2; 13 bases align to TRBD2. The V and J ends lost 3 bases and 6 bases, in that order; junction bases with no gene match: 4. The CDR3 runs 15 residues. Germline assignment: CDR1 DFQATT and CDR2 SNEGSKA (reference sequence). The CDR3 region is CSASGTSGKAGELFF. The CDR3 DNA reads TGCAGTGCTAGCGGGACTAGCGGGAAGGCCGGGGAGCTGTTTTTT.

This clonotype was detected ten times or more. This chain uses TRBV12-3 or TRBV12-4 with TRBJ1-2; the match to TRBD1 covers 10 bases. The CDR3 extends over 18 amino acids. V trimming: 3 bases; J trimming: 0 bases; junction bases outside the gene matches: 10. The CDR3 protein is CASSFKPRTGGPNYGYTF. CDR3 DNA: TGTGCCAGCAGTTTCAAACCCCGGACAGGGGGACCTAACTATGGCTACACCTTC.

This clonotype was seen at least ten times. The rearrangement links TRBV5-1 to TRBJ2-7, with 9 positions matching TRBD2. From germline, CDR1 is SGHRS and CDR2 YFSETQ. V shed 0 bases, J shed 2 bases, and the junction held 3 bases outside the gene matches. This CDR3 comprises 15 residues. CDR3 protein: CASSLAAGGAYEQYF. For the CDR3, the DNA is TGCGCCAGCAGCTTGGCGGCGGGAGGGGCCTACGAGCAGTACTTC.

The CDR3 reads CSASDRPKDTQYF. The CDR3, as DNA: TGCAGTGCTAGTGATAGGCCCAAAGATACGCAGTATTTT. This sequence joins TRBV20-1 and TRBJ2-3; D gene ambiguous. V dropped 3 bases and J dropped 5 bases, with 12 bases sitting between them. The CDR3 totals 13 residues. Germline V gives CDR1 DFQATT, CDR2 SNEGSKA (reference sequence).

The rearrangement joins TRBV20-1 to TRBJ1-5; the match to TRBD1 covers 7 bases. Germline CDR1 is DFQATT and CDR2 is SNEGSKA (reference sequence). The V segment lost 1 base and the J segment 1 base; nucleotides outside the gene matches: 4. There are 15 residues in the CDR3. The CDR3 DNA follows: TGCAGTGCTAGAGCAGGGGGAAGAAGCAATCAGCCCCAGCATTTT. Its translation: CSARAGGRSNQPQHF.

The CDR3 bases are TGTGCCAGCGACGGGGGGACTCACAATGAGCAGTTCTTC. The encoded protein is CASDGGTHNEQFF. The chain combines TRBV6-2 or TRBV6-3 with TRBJ2-1; 7 positions match TRBD2. V dropped 8 bases and J dropped 5; count of bases not matched to a gene: 6. The CDR3 runs to 13 residues. The germline CDR1 and CDR2 sequences are MNHEY and SVGEGT.

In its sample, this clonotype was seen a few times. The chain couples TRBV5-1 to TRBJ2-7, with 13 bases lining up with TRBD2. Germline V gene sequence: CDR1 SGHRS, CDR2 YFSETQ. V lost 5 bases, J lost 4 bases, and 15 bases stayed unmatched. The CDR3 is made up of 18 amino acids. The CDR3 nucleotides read TGCGCCAGCAGACCATACGCTCAACTAGCGGGAGGGGAGTACGAGCAGTACTTC. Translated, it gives CASRPYAQLAGGEYEQYF.

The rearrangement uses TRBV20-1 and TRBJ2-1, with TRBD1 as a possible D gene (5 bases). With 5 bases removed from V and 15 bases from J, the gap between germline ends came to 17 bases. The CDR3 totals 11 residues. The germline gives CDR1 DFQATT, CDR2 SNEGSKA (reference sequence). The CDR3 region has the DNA TGCAGTGCTGGACAACAAAGCATGGGGTTCTTC. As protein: CSAGQQSMGFF.

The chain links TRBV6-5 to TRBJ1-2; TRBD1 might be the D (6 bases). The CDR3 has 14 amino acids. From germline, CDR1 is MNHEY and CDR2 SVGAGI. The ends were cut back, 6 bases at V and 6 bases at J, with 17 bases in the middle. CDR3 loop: CASRGTGGIHGYTF. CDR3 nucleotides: TGTGCCAGCAGGGGGACGGGGGGCATACATGGCTACACCTTC.

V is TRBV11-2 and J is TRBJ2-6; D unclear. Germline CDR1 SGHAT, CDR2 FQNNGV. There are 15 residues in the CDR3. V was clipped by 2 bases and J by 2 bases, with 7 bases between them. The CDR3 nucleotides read TGTGCCAGCAGCTTACGCAGGACTGGGGCCAACGTCCTGACTTTC. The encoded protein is CASSLRRTGANVLTF.

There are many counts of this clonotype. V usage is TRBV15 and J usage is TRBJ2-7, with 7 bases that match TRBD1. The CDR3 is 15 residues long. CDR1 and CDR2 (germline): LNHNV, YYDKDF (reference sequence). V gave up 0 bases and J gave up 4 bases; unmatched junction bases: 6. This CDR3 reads CATSREWGQTYEQYF. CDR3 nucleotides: TGTGCCACCAGCAGAGAGTGGGGACAGACTTACGAGCAGTACTTC.

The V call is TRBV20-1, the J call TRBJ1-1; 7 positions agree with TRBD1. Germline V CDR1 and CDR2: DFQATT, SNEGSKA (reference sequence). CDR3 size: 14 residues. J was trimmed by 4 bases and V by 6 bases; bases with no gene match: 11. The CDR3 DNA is TGCAGTGCCTATGAACAGGGGTTGAGCACTGAAGCTTTCTTT. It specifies CSAYEQGLSTEAFF.

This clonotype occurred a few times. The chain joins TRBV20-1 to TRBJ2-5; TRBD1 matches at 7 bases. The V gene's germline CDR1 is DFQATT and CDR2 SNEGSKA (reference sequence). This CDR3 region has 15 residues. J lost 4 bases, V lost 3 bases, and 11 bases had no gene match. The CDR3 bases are TGCAGTGCTAGGGGACAGACATTCCGGGGAGAGACCCAGTACTTC. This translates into CSARGQTFRGETQYF.

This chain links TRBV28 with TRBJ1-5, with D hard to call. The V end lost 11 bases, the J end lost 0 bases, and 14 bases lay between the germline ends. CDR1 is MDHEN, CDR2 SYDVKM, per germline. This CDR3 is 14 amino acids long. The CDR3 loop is CAANRALSNQPQHF. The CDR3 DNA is TGTGCCGCTAATCGGGCCCTTAGCAATCAGCCCCAGCATTTT.